Described below is a single T cell receptor (beta chain) sequence and its context. What it recognizes is unknown. This sample was included in a study of T cell responses to AZD1222 COVID-19 vaccine. Findings and caveats of the study: Seropositive AZD1222 recipients at baseline numbered only six or seven. Increases in Spike-specific TCR breadth and depth were seen after two AZD1222 doses. Clonal diversity may have been underestimated, and the donors were mostly white British, with more females than males. Dominant CD4 TCR responses targeted spike regions 160-218 and 743-854.

Sequencing used immunoSEQ multiplex PCR; TCRdb keeps in-frame clones, though not all of them. Of around 270,000 clones in the sample, about 94% were seen once. Trimming shortened V by 5 bases and J by 10 bases, and 16 bases separated the two germline ends. Germline lookup yields CDR1 SGHRS and CDR2 YFSETQ. This CDR3 comprises 14 residues. The receptor comes from an adult who received the AZD1222 COVID-19 vaccine. This chain joins TRBV5-1 and TRBJ1-6; no definite D call. Sequencing was performed on peripheral blood, taken 28 days after the second AZD1222 dose. This CDR3 is CASSPGRGESPLHF. CDR3 sequence (DNA): TGCGCCAGCAGTCCCGGACGGGGAGAGTCACCCCTCCACTTT.